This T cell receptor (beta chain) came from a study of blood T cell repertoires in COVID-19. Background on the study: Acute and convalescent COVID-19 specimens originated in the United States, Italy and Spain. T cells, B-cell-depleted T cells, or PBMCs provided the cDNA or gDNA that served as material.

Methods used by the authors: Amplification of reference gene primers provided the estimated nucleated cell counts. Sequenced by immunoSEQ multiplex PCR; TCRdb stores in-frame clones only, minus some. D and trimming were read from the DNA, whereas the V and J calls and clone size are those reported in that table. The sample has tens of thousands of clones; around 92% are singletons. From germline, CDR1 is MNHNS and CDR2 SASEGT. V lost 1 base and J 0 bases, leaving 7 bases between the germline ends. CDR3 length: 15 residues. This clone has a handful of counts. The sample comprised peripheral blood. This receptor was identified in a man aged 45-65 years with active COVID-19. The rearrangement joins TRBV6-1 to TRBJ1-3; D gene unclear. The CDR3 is CASSEGSSSGNTIYF. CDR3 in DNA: TGTGCCAGCAGTGAAGGGAGTTCCTCTGGAAACACCATATATTTT.